The source of this T cell receptor (beta chain) is a study of blood T cell repertoires in COVID-19. Here immunoSEQ multiplex PCR was the method, and the copy in TCRdb shows in-frame clones only, minus some. Of tens of thousands of clones listed, roughly 80% are singletons. This clone was picked up a small number of times. In germline, CDR1 is LNHDA, CDR2 SQIVND (reference sequence). CDR3 size: 18 residues. V shed 4 bases and J 1 base; nucleotides not matched to a gene: 13. The chain combines TRBV19 with TRBJ1-2; 9 nucleotides match TRBD1. Sequenced input: peripheral blood. This clonotype was obtained from a woman older than 75 with acute or convalescent COVID-19. CDR3 amino acids: CASSTERTGVTFNYGYTF. Written as DNA, the CDR3 is TGTGCCAGTAGTACAGAAAGGACAGGGGTAACTTTTAACTATGGCTACACCTTC.